Listed here are 32 T cell receptor beta chains from one sample, sequenced in a study of yellow fever vaccine responses in identical twins. TCRdb reanalysed the RT-PCR reads using MiXCR and keeps one entry per CDR3 protein. The profile shows under 3,500 distinct CDR3 sequences, roughly nine tenths of them singletons. This material consisted of T cells from blood (PBMCs), unsorted or a sorted subset (not recorded which), taken before or after yellow fever vaccination (not recorded which). These receptors all stem from a female donor who received the yellow fever vaccine.

The chain employs TRBV7-9 and TRBJ2-1, with 11 bases matching TRBD2. With V trimmed by 6 bases and J by 4 bases, 5 bases remained unmatched. The CDR3 has 15 residues. Per the germline V gene, CDR1 is SEHNR and CDR2 is FQNEAQ (reference sequence). CDR3 loop: CASSLTSGAYNEQFF. The DNA of the CDR3 is TGTGCCAGCAGTTTGACTAGCGGGGCTTACAATGAGCAGTTCTTC.

The gene calls are TRBV20-1 and TRBJ2-1; TRBD2 matches at 11 bases. V lost 0 bases, J lost 7 bases, and 5 bases stayed unmatched. From germline, CDR1 is DFQATT and CDR2 SNEGSKA (reference sequence). The CDR3 sequence is 15 residues long. CDR3 amino acids: CSAREASGRLNEQFF. Here the CDR3 DNA reads TGCAGTGCTAGAGAGGCTAGCGGGAGGTTAAATGAGCAGTTCTTC.

The chain recombines TRBV2 with TRBJ1-6, with D maybe TRBD1 (5 bases). Trimming cost V 0 bases and J 4 bases, with 16 bases left between them. From germline, CDR1 is SNHLY and CDR2 FYNNEI. The CDR3 has 18 residues. CDR3 amino acids: CASSEARDRQTYNSPLHF. The CDR3 DNA sequence: TGTGCCAGCAGTGAAGCAAGAGATCGACAGACTTATAATTCACCCCTCCACTTT.

J is TRBJ1-1 and V is TRBV28, with a possible D match to TRBD1 (5 bases). The V and J ends lost 11 bases and 1 base respectively, with 8 bases between them. The germline V gene encodes CDR1 MDHEN and CDR2 SYDVKM. The CDR3 is made up of 11 amino acids. CDR3 residues: CAATGNTEAFF. CDR3 bases: TGTGCCGCCACAGGGAACACTGAAGCTTTCTTT. Combining the CDR3 with reference TRBV28 and TRBJ1-1 gives the whole variable domain DVKVTQSSRYLVKRTGEKVFLECVQDMDHENMFWYRQDPGLGLRLIYFSYDVKMKEKGDIPEGYSVSREKKERFSLILESASTNQTSMYLCAATGNTEAFFGQGTRLTVV.

The chain is built from TRBV12-3 or TRBV12-4 and TRBJ2-7, with TRBD2 matching over 9 bases. The CDR3 length is 16 residues. J was trimmed by 4 bases and V by 2 bases; bases with no gene match: 9. CDR3 region: CASSLRMLAGLYEQYF. As DNA, the CDR3 is TGTGCCAGCAGTTTAAGGATGCTAGCGGGATTATACGAGCAGTACTTC.

The CDR3 protein is CASSGRQVPVFGHSPLHF. The CDR3 DNA reads TGTGCCAGCAGCGGCAGACAGGTGCCTGTTTTCGGCCATTCACCCCTCCACTTT. V usage is TRBV7-6 and J usage is TRBJ1-6; possible D gene TRBD1, 6 bases. The germline CDR1 and CDR2 sequences are SGHVS and FNYEAQ. V was cut by 5 bases and J by 8 bases, with 25 bases left in between. This CDR3 is built from 18 residues.

The chain is built from TRBV4-1 and TRBJ2-1; the match to TRBD2 covers 8 bases. V was pared by 3 bases and J by 4 bases, with 8 bases of the junction left unmatched. The CDR3 runs to 16 residues. The V gene's germline CDR1 is MGHRA and CDR2 YSYEKL. CDR3 in DNA: TGCGCCAGCAGCCAGGTGGGGCTAGCGGGTTACAATGAGCAGTTCTTC. Translation gives CASSQVGLAGYNEQFF.

The chain uses TRBV10-1 and TRBJ1-5, with D tentatively TRBD1 (6 bases). CDR1 WNHNN and CDR2 SYGVQD come from the germline V gene (reference sequence). Trimming took off 10 bases at V and 7 bases at J, with 20 bases between the two ends. The CDR3 is 14 amino acids. The CDR3 nucleotides read TGCGCCAACACCAGGGCAGGGGTTGAGCAGCCCCAGCATTTT. Translated, it gives CANTRAGVEQPQHF.

The chain carries TRBV18 and TRBJ2-1, with TRBD2 identical over 8 bases. CDR3 length: 17 amino acids. Germline CDR1 and CDR2: KGHSH and LQKENI. The J segment lost 0 bases and the V segment lost 0 bases, leaving 4 bases of the junction unmatched. CDR3: CASSPPRRGASYNEQFF. The CDR3 DNA sequence: TGTGCCAGCTCACCACCGAGGCGGGGGGCCTCCTACAATGAGCAGTTCTTC. Using reference TRBV18 and TRBJ2-1 for the parts outside the CDR3, the full variable domain is NAGVMQNPRHLVRRRGQEARLRCSPMKGHSHVYWYRQLPEEGLKFMVYLQKENIIDESGMPKERFSAEFPKEGPSILRIQQVVRGDSAAYFCASSPPRRGASYNEQFFGPGTRLTVL.

V and J are TRBV10-3 and TRBJ1-2; 8 bases are a match to TRBD1. Germline CDR1 reads ENHRY; CDR2 reads SYGVKD. V dropped 2 bases and J dropped 6; count of bases not matched to a gene: 8. The CDR3 is 15 residues long. The CDR3 DNA follows: TGTGCCATCAGTGAGGCACAGAGACAGGGGAATGGCTACACCTTC. Amino acids: CAISEAQRQGNGYTF.

The chain is built from TRBV20-1 and TRBJ1-3, with no clear D. The CDR3 spans 14 residues. Per germline, CDR1 DFQATT and CDR2 SNEGSKA (reference sequence). CDR3 DNA: TGCAGCGCCGCATCGGGGAGCTCTGGAAACACCATATATTTT. The encoded protein is CSAASGSSGNTIYF.

This chain uses TRBV29-1 with TRBJ2-5, with TRBD1 as a possible D gene (6 bases). Germline loops: CDR1 SQVTM, CDR2 ANQGSEA. Trimming removed 3 bases from V and 5 bases from J, with 16 bases in between. This CDR3 contains 14 residues. This chain's CDR3 is CSVDLASQGETQYF. The CDR3 DNA reads TGCAGCGTTGATTTAGCGTCCCAGGGGGAGACCCAGTACTTC.

The chain has TRBV4-1 and TRBJ2-7; 10 nucleotides match TRBD2. Germline assignment: CDR1 MGHRA and CDR2 YSYEKL. The CDR3 sequence is 15 residues long. CDR3 protein: CASSQVAGGSHEQYV. The CDR3 region has the DNA TGCGCCAGCAGCCAAGTAGCGGGGGGCTCCCACGAGCAGTACGTC.

This clonotype was picked up one time. This chain joins TRBV7-9 and TRBJ2-7, with D unclear. The germline V gene has CDR1 SEHNR and CDR2 FQNEAQ (reference sequence). This CDR3 is built from 12 residues. Between the trimmed V and J ends, which lost 4 bases and 0 bases, there was a span of 4 bases. For the CDR3, the DNA is TGTGCCAGCAGCTCGCACTCCTACGAGCAGTACGTC. Protein product: CASSSHSYEQYV.

Only one count was recorded for this clonotype. The chain carries TRBV3-1 and TRBJ1-2, with D uncertain. The CDR3 contains 12 residues. Germline CDR1 LGHDT, CDR2 YNNKEL (reference sequence). The V end was cut by 1 base, the J end by 7 bases, with 7 bases between. As DNA, the CDR3 is TGTGCCAGCAGCCAAGGATTGGGTGGCTACACCTTC. Its translation: CASSQGLGGYTF.

The genes are TRBV18 and TRBJ2-1; D might be TRBD2 (6 bases). Trimming cost V 6 bases and J 0 bases, with 9 bases left between them. This CDR3 spans 14 amino acids. The germline CDR1 and CDR2 sequences are KGHSH and LQKENI. The CDR3 is CASSGTDSYNEQFF. The CDR3 DNA reads as TGTGCCAGCTCGGGGACTGACTCCTACAATGAGCAGTTCTTC.

The V call is TRBV18, the J call TRBJ1-1; tentative D call: TRBD1 (5 bases). Trimming shortened V by 2 bases and J by 1 base, and 8 bases separated the two germline ends. CDR3 size: 14 residues. Germline loops: CDR1 KGHSH, CDR2 LQKENI. The CDR3 protein is CASSPVGQNTEAFF. In nucleotides, the CDR3 is TGTGCCAGCTCACCAGTCGGACAGAACACTGAAGCTTTCTTT.

V usage is TRBV10-1 and J usage is TRBJ1-1; D perhaps matches TRBD1 (6 bases). This CDR3 region has 14 residues. Germline lookup yields CDR1 WNHNN and CDR2 SYGVQD (reference sequence). V lost 7 bases to trimming and J lost 0 bases, with 12 bases between them. The CDR3 spells CASKTDRLNTEAFF. In DNA, the CDR3 is TGCGCCAGCAAGACCGACAGGTTGAACACTGAAGCTTTCTTT.

The chain links TRBV3-1 to TRBJ2-5; TRBD1 matches 10 bases. The junction had 7 bases not matched to a gene; V was cut back by 4 bases and J by 2 bases. The germline V gene encodes CDR1 LGHDT and CDR2 YNNKEL (reference sequence). This CDR3 contains 16 residues. In nucleotides, the CDR3 is TGTGCCAGCAGCCCCCGGGACAGGGGTAGGCAAGAGACCCAGTACTTC. Residues: CASSPRDRGRQETQYF.

The chain is built from TRBV28 and TRBJ1-4; the D gene is possibly TRBD1 (5 bases). V was trimmed by 5 bases and J by 3 bases, leaving 10 bases between them. CDR3 length: 14 amino acids. CDR1 is MDHEN and CDR2 is SYDVKM in the germline V gene. This CDR3 reads CASSPGGANEKLFF. The CDR3 DNA sequence: TGTGCCAGCAGTCCCGGAGGGGCTAATGAAAAACTGTTTTTT.

This clonotype was observed a handful of times. The rearrangement links TRBV10-1 to TRBJ1-3; D unresolved. V was cut by 0 bases and J by 2 bases, with 5 bases left in between. The CDR3 spans 14 residues. Looked up from germline, CDR1 is WNHNN and CDR2 is SYGVQD (reference sequence). In DNA, the CDR3 is TGCGCCAGCAGTGAGTCAACAGCTGGAAACACCATATATTTT. Its translation is CASSESTAGNTIYF.

The rearrangement joins TRBV11-1 to TRBJ2-2, with 9 bases lining up with TRBD2. Per the germline V gene, CDR1 is SGHAT and CDR2 is FQDESV (reference sequence). Trimming at V came to 5 bases and at J to 8 bases, leaving 15 bases not matched to a gene. CDR3 length: 17 amino acids. CDR3 loop: CASSREHGLALPGELFF. As DNA, the CDR3 is TGTGCCAGCAGCCGCGAGCATGGACTAGCGTTGCCGGGGGAGCTGTTTTTT.

This sequence joins TRBV2 and TRBJ2-5; TRBD1 matches at 9 bases. V gave up 6 bases and J gave up 4 bases; unmatched junction bases: 12. CDR3 length: 16 amino acids. The germline gives CDR1 SNHLY, CDR2 FYNNEI. The CDR3 bases are TGTGCCAGCAGCGACGGACTCAACAGGGGGCGAGAGACCCAGTACTTC. Translating gives CASSDGLNRGRETQYF.

This sequence joins TRBV19 and TRBJ2-1; 11 nucleotides line up with TRBD1. CDR3 size: 15 residues. Germline CDR1 LNHDA, CDR2 SQIVND (reference sequence). Losses at the gene ends were 4 bases for V and 3 bases for J; bases not matched to a gene: 2. The CDR3 coding sequence is TGTGCCAGTAGTACGGGACAGGGGGTCTACAATGAGCAGTTCTTC. The encoded protein is CASSTGQGVYNEQFF.

This chain links TRBV4-1 with TRBJ1-1; no definite D call. Trimming removed 1 base at V and 1 base at J, with 10 bases between. Germline-derived CDR1 and CDR2 are MGHRA and YSYEKL. The CDR3 covers 15 residues. The CDR3 DNA reads as TGCGCCAGCAGCCAAGTCCCCCTCCCGAACACTGAAGCTTTCTTT. Its translation is CASSQVPLPNTEAFF.

This clonotype was counted only a few times. Here the CDR3 DNA reads TGTGCCAGCAGTACCTGGACAGCCTCCTACGAGCAGTACTTC. Translating gives CASSTWTASYEQYF. V gene TRBV2 combines with J gene TRBJ2-7; D possibly corresponds to TRBD1 (6 bases). CDR1 and CDR2 (germline): SNHLY, FYNNEI. The CDR3 totals 14 residues. The V end was cut by 5 bases, the J end by 0 bases, with 11 bases between.

The chain is built from TRBV18 and TRBJ1-1; weak D call: TRBD1 (6 bases). V was pared by 5 bases and J by 0 bases, with 19 bases between. This CDR3 is 17 amino acids long. CDR1 KGHSH and CDR2 LQKENI come from the germline V gene. CDR3 sequence reads: CASSSAAAGALNTEAFF. The CDR3 DNA follows: TGTGCCAGCTCATCAGCGGCCGCAGGGGCCTTGAACACTGAAGCTTTCTTT.

This clonotype was observed once. The chain carries TRBV4-1 and TRBJ1-1; D not resolved. The CDR3 has 16 residues. Trimming removed 4 bases at V and 5 bases at J, with 20 bases between. The germline V gene has CDR1 MGHRA and CDR2 YSYEKL. The CDR3 reads CASSRSLTGVITEAFF. CDR3 coding DNA: TGCGCCAGCAGCCGATCTCTGACGGGCGTTATTACTGAAGCTTTCTTT.

The genes are TRBV15 and TRBJ1-5; D ambiguous. With 3 bases removed from V and 2 bases from J, the gap between germline ends came to 11 bases. This CDR3 contains 15 residues. The germline V gene has CDR1 LNHNV and CDR2 YYDKDF (reference sequence). The CDR3 nucleotides are TGTGCCACCAGCAGGATGGGAAAGGGCAATCAGCCCCAGCATTTT. Translation gives CATSRMGKGNQPQHF.

The chain couples TRBV2 to TRBJ2-1; D not certain. Trimming pared 10 bases from V and 5 bases from J, leaving 18 bases between. Germline V lookup: CDR1 SNHLY, CDR2 FYNNEI. This CDR3 region has 14 residues. The CDR3 sequence is CATTETNTNNEQFF. For the CDR3, the DNA is TGTGCCACCACAGAGACCAATACCAACAATGAGCAGTTCTTC.

This clonotype has just one count. J is TRBJ2-7 and V is TRBV7-1; D might be TRBD1 or TRBD2, each matching 5 bases. TRBV7-1 is an ORF, and what it does is uncertain. The CDR3 has 14 residues. The V end lost 3 bases, the J end lost 3 bases, and 12 bases lay between the germline ends. The CDR3 here is CASSSRDPFYEQYV. DNA for the CDR3: TGTGCCAGCAGCTCCCGGGACCCTTTCTACGAGCAGTACGTC.

This clonotype was seen just once. The chain uses TRBV18 and TRBJ2-5, with D uncertain. Germline CDR1 KGHSH, CDR2 LQKENI. The germline V and J ends were trimmed by 5 bases and 1 base, with 2 bases remaining between them. This CDR3 is built from 11 residues. The CDR3 loop is CASSFQETQYF. The CDR3 region has the DNA TGTGCCAGCTCATTCCAAGAGACCCAGTACTTC.